These 5 T cell receptor beta chains share one sample of origin, sequenced in a study of breast tumors, draining lymph nodes, adjacent tissues. TCRdb independently ran MiXCR on the multiplex PCR reads; one entry per CDR3 protein. The sample has under 80,000 distinct CDR3 sequences; 40% to 45% are singletons. Sequences were obtained from breast tumor tissue. These TCRs come from a female donor with breast cancer. Some clones in this sample may be carry-over from other donors' samples.

This clonotype was recorded at least ten times. Without the conserved terminal phenylalanine or tryptophan, this CDR3 likely stems from a read error. The DNA is left out, because the CDR3 cannot be placed on it with certainty; the CDR3 is given as TCRdb lists it. The V call is TRBV10-3, the J call TRBJ2-7; the D call in the table, TRBD1, was not verified against the DNA. The CDR3 is made up of 15 amino acids, end residues included. The germline V gene has CDR1 ENHRY and CDR2 SYGVKD. This CDR3 is CAISERGRVATSSTS.

This clonotype showed up many times. The chain links TRBV2 to TRBJ1-5; 8 positions match TRBD1. CDR1 SNHLY and CDR2 FYNNEI come from the germline V gene. The CDR3 runs 15 residues. V lost 5 bases, J lost 5 bases, and 8 bases stayed unmatched. In DNA, the CDR3 is TGTGCCAGCAGTAGACAGGGGAGGGCTGATCAGCCCCAGCATTTT. Amino acid sequence: CASSRQGRADQPQHF.

In its sample, this clonotype was seen many times. The V call is TRBV7-3, the J call TRBJ2-1, with TRBD2 matching over 8 bases. Germline V gene sequence: CDR1 SGHTA, CDR2 FQGTGA. CDR3 length: 15 residues. The V and J ends lost 5 bases and 1 base, in that order; junction bases with no gene match: 4. CDR3 region: CASSLSGASYNEQFF. CDR3 sequence (DNA): TGTGCCAGCAGCCTTAGCGGGGCATCCTACAATGAGCAGTTCTTC.

This clonotype has ten or more counts. J is TRBJ2-7 and V is TRBV30, with 9 nucleotides matching TRBD2. This CDR3 is built from 14 residues. Germline-derived CDR1 and CDR2 are GTSNPN and SVGIG (reference sequence). V trimming: 1 base; J trimming: 2 bases; junction bases outside the gene matches: 3. CDR3 loop: CAWSEVAGAYEQYF. The CDR3 region has the DNA TGTGCCTGGAGTGAGGTAGCGGGAGCCTACGAGCAGTACTTC.

The chain is built from TRBV15 and TRBJ1-1, with 8 positions matching TRBD1. Per germline, CDR1 LNHNV and CDR2 YYDKDF (reference sequence). Trimming took 1 base from V and 4 from J; bases not matched to a gene: 5. The CDR3 spans 15 residues. In DNA form, the CDR3 reads TGTGCCACCAGCAGAGGGAGGACAGGGATCACTGAAGCTTTCTTT. Translation: CATSRGRTGITEAFF.